This T cell receptor (beta chain) was recovered during a study of shared clonotypes between healthy human individuals. General study findings and limits: The study drew on few donors, limiting represented genetic and exposure-history diversity. Deeper or shallower sequencing was expected to change how clonotypes are shared among donors.

This clone was counted once. What it binds is not known. Execution of the assay was at deep level. Sequencing was performed with immunoSEQ multiplex PCR; in TCRdb, only in-frame clones are kept and a portion is missing. The table lists millions of clones, about 94% of them singletons. CD45RO-negative CD8 cells positively selected for CCR7 made up the naive population, which excluded terminally differentiated effector memory CD45RA+ cells. This TCR came from a man aged 18 to 30 in good health. What was sequenced was naive CD8+ T cells sorted from blood.

CDR3 sequence (DNA): TGTGCCAGCAGCTTGGCCTCTAGCGGCCCTCTGGAGACCCAGTACTTC. Protein: CASSLASSGPLETQYF. The gene calls are TRBV5-4 and TRBJ2-5, with 7 bases matching TRBD2. Germline CDR1 reads SGHNT; CDR2 reads YYREEE (reference sequence). The CDR3 extends over 16 amino acids. Trimming removed 0 bases from V and 5 bases from J; junction bases left unmatched: 10.